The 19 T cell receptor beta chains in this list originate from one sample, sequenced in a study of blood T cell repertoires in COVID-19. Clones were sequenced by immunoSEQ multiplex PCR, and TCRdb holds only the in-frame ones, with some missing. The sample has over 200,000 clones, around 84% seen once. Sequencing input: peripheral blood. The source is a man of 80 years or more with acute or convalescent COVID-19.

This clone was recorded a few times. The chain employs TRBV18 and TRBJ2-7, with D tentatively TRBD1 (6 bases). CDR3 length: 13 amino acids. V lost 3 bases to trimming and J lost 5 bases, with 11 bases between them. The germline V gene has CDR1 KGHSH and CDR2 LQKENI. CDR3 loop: CASSPDRSHEQYV. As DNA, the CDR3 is TGTGCCAGCTCACCTGACAGGTCCCACGAGCAGTACGTC.

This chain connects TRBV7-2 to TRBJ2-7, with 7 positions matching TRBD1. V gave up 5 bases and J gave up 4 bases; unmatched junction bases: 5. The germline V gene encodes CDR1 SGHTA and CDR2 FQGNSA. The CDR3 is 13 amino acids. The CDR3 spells CASSRQGWYEQYF. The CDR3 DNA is TGTGCCAGCAGCCGACAGGGCTGGTACGAGCAGTACTTC.

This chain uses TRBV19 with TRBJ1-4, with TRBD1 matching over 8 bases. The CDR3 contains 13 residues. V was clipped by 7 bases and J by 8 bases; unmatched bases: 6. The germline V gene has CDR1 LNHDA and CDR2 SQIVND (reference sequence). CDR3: CASKPTGAEKLFF. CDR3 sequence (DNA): TGTGCCAGTAAACCGACAGGGGCCGAAAAACTGTTTTTT.

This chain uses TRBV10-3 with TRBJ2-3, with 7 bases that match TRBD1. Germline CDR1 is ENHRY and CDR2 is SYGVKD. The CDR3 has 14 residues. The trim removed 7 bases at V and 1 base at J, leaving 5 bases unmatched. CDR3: CAITWDSGTDTQYF. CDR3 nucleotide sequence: TGTGCCATCACCTGGGACAGCGGCACAGATACGCAGTATTTT.

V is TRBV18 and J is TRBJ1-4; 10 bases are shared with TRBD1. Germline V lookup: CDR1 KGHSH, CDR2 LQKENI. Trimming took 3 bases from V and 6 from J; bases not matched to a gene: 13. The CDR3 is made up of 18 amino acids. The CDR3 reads CASSPSLFPGTGDEKLFF. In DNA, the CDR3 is TGTGCCAGCTCACCTTCTTTATTTCCCGGGACAGGGGATGAAAAACTGTTTTTT.

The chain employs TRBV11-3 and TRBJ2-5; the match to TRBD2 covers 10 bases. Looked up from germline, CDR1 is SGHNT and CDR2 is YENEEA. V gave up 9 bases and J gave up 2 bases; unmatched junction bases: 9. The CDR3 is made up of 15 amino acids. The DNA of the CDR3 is TGTGCCAGTACACCGGGACTAGCGCGACAAGAGACCCAGTACTTC. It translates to CASTPGLARQETQYF. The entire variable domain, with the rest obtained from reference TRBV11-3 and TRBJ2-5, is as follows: EAGVVQSPRYKIIEKKQPVAFWCNPISGHNTLYWYLQNLGQGPELLIRYENEEAVDDSQLPKDRFSAERLKGVDSTLKIQPAELGDSAVYLCASTPGLARQETQYFGPGTRLLVL.

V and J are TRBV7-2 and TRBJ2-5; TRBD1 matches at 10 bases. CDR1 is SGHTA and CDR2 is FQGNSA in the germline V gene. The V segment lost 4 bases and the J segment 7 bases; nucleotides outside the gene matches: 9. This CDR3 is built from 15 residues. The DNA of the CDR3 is TGTGCCAGCAGCTCCCCGGGACAGGGGAAGGGGACCCAGTACTTC. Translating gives CASSSPGQGKGTQYF.

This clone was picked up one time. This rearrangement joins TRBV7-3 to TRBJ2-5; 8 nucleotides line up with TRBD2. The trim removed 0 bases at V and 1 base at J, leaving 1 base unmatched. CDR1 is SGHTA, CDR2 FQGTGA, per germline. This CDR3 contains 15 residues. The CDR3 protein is CASSLTGTSQETQYF. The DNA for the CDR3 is TGTGCCAGCAGCTTAACCGGGACTAGCCAAGAGACCCAGTACTTC.

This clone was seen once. CDR3 in amino acids: CASSLLPDIGELFF. The CDR3 DNA is TGTGCCAGCAGCTTACTTCCAGATATTGGGGAGCTGTTTTTT. The J gene is TRBJ2-2, the V gene TRBV7-9; D not certain. V lost 2 bases and J 8 bases, leaving 12 bases between the germline ends. Germline-derived CDR1 and CDR2 are SEHNR and FQNEAQ (reference sequence). CDR3 length equals 14 residues.

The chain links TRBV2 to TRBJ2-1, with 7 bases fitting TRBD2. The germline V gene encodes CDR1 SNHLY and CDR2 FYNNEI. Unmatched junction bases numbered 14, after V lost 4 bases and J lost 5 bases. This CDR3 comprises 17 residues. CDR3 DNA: TGTGCCAGCAGTGGGACGGTCGGGAGAGCGGGGAACAATGAGCAGTTCTTC. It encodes CASSGTVGRAGNNEQFF.

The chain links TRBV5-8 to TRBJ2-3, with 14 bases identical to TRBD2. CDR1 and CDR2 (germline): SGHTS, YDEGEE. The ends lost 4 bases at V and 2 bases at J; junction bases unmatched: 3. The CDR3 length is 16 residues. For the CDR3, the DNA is TGTGCCAGCAGCGCGGGACTAGCGGGAGTCACAGATACGCAGTATTTT. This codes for CASSAGLAGVTDTQYF.

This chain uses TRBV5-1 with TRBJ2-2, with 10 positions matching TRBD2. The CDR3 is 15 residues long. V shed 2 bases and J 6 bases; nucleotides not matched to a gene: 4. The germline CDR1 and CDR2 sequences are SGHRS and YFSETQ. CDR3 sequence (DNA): TGCGCCAGCAGCTTAATAGCGGGAGGTCCCGGGGAGCTGTTTTTT. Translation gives CASSLIAGGPGELFF.

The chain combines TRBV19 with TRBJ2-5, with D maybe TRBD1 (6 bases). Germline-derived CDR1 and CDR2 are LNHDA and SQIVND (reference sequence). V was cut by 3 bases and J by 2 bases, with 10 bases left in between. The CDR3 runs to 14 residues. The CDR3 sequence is CASSMLGQQETQYF. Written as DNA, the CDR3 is TGTGCCAGTAGTATGCTAGGACAGCAAGAGACCCAGTACTTC.

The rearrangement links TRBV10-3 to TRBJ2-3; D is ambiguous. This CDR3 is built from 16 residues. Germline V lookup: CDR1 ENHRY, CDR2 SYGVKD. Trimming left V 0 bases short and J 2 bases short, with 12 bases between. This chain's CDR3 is CAISESAVLHTDTQYF. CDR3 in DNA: TGTGCCATCAGTGAGTCGGCAGTGCTCCACACAGATACGCAGTATTTT.

The CDR3 DNA follows: TGTGCCAGCAGCAAAGGGGACAGTTACGAGCAGTACGTC. It codes for CASSKGDSYEQYV. This chain connects TRBV21-1 to TRBJ2-7; the D call in the table, TRBD1, was not verified against the DNA. TRBV21-1 is reported as a pseudogene. This CDR3 is built from 13 residues.

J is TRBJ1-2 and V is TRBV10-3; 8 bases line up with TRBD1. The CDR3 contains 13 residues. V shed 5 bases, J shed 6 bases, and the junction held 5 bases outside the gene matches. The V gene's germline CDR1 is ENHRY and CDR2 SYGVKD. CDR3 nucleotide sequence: TGTGCCATCAGTCATGACAGGGGAGATGGCTACACCTTC. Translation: CAISHDRGDGYTF.

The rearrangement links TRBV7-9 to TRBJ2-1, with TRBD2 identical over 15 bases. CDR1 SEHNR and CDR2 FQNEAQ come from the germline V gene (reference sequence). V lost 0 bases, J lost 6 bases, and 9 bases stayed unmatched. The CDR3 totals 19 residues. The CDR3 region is CASSLAGTSGRTQRNEQFF. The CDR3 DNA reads TGTGCCAGCAGCTTAGCCGGGACTAGCGGGAGGACTCAACGCAATGAGCAGTTCTTC.

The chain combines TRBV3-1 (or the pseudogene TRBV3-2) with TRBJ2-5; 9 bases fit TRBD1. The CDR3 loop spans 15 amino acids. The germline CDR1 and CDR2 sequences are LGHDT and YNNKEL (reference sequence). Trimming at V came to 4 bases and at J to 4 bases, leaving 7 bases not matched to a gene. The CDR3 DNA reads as TGTGCCAGCAGCCGTCGGGACAGGGTGGGAGAGACCCAGTACTTC. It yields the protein CASSRRDRVGETQYF.

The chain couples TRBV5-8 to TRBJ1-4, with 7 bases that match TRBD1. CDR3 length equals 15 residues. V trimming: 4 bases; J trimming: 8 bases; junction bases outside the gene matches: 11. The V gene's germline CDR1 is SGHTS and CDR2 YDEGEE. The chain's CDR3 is CASSLRQGINEKLFF. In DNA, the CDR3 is TGTGCCAGCAGCCTTAGACAGGGAATCAACGAAAAACTGTTTTTT.